This T cell receptor beta chain was captured in a study of T cells in Graves' hyperthyroidism and ophthalmopathy. Whole-study results and caveats: Blood also held most thyroid clonotypes expanded beyond 0.001. Classification by a 13 V-J model distinguished ophthalmopathy from stable hyperthyroidism. Onset of ophthalmopathy came a median approximately 6.5 months after the model predicted it.

The investigators amplified TCR beta CDR3 regions from RNA transcripts. The HTBI primer set was used in a first-round RT-PCR of the TCR CDR3. MiXCR, run by TCRdb on the multiplex PCR reads, gives a single entry per CDR3 protein. The sample lists approximately 600,000 distinct CDR3 sequences; roughly 20% were seen once. The study left out patients who had uncontrolled infection, other autoimmune disease, pregnancy or lactation. The CDR3 loop spans 14 amino acids. V lost 5 bases to trimming and J lost 8 bases, with 17 bases between them. Germline CDR1 and CDR2: SEHNR and FQNEAQ (reference sequence). This clonotype was seen repeatedly, ten times or more. Its antigen is not identified.

The receptor's source is a man younger than 40 with Graves' ophthalmopathy. The sample taken for sequencing was blood. The chain combines TRBV7-9 with TRBJ2-3, with D tentatively TRBD1 (6 bases). CDR3 nucleotides: TGTGCCAGCAGCGTAGGGGGAATTGGTGGTACGCAGTATTTT. This sequence encodes CASSVGGIGGTQYF.